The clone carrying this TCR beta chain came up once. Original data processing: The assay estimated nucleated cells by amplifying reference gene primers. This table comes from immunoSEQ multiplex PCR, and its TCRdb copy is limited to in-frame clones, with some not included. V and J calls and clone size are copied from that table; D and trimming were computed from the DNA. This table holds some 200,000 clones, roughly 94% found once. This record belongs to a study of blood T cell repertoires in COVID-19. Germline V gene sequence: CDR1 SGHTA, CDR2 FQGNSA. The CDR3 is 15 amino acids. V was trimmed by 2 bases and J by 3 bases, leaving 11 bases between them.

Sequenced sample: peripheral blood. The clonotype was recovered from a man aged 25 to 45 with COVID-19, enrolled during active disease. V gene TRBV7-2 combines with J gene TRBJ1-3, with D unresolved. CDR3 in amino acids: CASSLMAAYGNTIYF. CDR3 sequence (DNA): TGTGCCAGCAGCTTAATGGCGGCGTATGGAAACACCATATATTTT.